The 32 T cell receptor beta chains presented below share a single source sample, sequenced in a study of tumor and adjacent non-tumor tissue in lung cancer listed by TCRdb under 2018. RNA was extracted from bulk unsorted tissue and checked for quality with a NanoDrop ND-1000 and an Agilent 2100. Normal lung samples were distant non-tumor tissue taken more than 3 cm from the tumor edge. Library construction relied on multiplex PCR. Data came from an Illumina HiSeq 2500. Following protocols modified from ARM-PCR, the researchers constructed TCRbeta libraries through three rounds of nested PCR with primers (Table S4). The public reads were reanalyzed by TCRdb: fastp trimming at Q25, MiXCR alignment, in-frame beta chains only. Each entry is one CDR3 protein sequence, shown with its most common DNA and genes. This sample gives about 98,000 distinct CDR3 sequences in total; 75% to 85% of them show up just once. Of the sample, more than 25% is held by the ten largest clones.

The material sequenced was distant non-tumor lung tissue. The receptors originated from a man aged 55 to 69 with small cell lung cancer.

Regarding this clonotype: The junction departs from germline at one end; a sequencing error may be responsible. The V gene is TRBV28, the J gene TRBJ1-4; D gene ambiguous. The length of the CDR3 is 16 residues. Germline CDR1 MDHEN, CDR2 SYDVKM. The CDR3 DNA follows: TGTGCCAGCAGTTTATCGGAGGCTACAACTACTGAAAAACTGTTTTTT. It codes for CASSLSEATTTEKLFF.

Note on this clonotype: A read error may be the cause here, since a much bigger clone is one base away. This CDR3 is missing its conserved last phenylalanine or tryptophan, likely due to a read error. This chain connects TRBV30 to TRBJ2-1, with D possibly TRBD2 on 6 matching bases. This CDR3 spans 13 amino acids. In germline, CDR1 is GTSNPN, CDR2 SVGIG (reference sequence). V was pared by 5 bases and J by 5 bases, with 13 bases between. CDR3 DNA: TGTGCCTGGCTCGGGAGTTCCCACAATGAGCAGTTCTCC. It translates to CAWLGSSHNEQFS.

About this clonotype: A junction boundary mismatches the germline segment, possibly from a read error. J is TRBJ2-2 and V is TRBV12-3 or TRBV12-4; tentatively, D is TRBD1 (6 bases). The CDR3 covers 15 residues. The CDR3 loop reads CVSSFSWTDTGELFF. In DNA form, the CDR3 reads TGTGTCAGCAGTTTCTCCTGGACAGACACCGGGGAGCTGTTTTTT.

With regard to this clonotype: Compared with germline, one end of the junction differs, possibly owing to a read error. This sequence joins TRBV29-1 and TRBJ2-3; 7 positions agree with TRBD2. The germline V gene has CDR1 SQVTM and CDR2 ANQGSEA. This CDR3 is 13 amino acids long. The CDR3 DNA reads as TGCAGCGTTGGGGGGGGGAACACAAATACGCAGTATTTT. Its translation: CSVGGGNTNTQYF.

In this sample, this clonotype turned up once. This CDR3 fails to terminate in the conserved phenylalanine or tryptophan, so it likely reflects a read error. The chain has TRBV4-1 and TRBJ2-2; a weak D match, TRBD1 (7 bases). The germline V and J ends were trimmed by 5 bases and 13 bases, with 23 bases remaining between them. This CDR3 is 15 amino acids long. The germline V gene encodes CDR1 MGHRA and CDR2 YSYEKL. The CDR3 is CASSSRGAYTGMLFI. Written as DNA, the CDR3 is TGCGCCAGCAGCAGCAGGGGGGCCTATACCGGGATGCTGTTTATT.

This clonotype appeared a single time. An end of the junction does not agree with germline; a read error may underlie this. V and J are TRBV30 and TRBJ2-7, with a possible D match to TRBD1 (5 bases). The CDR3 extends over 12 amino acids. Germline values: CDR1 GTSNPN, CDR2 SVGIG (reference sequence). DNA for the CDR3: TGTGCCTGGAGTCCTGTGGGGCACAAGCAGTATTTC. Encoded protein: CAWSPVGHKQYF.

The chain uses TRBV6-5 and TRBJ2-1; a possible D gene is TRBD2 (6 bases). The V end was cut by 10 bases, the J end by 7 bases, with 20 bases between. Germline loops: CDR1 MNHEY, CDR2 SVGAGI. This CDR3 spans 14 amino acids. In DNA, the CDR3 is TGTGCCAACGGCCTAGTGGTGGGGGGTAATGAGCAGTTCTTC. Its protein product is CANGLVVGGNEQFF.

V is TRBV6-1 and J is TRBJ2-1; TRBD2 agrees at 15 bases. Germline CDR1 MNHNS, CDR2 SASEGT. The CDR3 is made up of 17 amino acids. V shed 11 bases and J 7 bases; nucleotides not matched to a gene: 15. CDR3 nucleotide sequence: TGTGCCGTCAGTCGTCTCCGGACTAGCGGGAGGGCGAATGAGCAGTTCTTC. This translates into CAVSRLRTSGRANEQFF.

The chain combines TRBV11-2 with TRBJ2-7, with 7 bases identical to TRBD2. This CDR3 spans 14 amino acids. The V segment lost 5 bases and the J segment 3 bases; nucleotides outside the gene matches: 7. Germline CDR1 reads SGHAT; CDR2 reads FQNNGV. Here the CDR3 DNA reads TGTGCCAGCAGCATAGGACTAGAAGGCTACGAGCAGTACGTC. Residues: CASSIGLEGYEQYV.

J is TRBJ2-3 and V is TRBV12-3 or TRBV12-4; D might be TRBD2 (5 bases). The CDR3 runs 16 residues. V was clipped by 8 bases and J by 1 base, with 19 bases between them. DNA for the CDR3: TGTGCCAGCCGCAATAGACTTGCGGAGGGCACAGATACGCAGTATTTT. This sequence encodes CASRNRLAEGTDTQYF.

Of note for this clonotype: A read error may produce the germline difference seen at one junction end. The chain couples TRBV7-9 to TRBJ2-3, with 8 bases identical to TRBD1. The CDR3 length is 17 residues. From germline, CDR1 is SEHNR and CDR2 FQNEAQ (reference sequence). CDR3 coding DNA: TGTGCCAGCAGCTCCTCGACAGGGGAACTTTGGACAGGTACGCAGTATTTT. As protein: CASSSSTGELWTGTQYF. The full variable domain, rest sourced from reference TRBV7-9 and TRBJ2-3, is DTGVSQNPRHKITKRGQNVTFRCDPISEHNRLYWYRQTLGQGPEFLTYFQNEAQLEKSRLLSDRFSAERPKGSFSTLEIQRTEQGDSAMYLCASSSSTGELWTGTQYFGPGTRLTVL.

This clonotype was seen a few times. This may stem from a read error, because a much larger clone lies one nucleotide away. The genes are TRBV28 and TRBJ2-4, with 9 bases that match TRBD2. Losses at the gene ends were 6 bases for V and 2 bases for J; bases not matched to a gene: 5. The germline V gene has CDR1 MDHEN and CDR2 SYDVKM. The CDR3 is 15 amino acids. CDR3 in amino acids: CASSPSGNTKNIQYF. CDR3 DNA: TGTGCCAGCAGCCCTAGCGGGAATACCAAAAACATTCAGTACTTC.

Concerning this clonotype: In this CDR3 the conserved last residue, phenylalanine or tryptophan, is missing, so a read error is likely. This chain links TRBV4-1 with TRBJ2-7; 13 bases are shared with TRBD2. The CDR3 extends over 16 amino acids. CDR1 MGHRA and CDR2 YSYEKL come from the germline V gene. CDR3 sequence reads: CASSQGLAGVIYEQYY. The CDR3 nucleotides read TGCGCCAGCAGTCAAGGACTAGCGGGAGTGATCTACGAGCAGTACTAC.

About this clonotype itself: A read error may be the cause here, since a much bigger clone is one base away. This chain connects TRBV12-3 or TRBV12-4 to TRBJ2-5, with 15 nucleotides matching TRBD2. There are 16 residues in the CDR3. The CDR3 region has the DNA TGTGCCAGCAGACTGGGACTAGCGGGAGGTTTAGAGACCCGGTACTTC. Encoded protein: CASRLGLAGGLETRYF.

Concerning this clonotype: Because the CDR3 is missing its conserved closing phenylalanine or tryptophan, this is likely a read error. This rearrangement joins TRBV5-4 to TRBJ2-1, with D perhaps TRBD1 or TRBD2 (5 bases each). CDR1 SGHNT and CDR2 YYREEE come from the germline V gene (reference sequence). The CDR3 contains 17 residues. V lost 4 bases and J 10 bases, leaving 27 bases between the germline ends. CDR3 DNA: TGTGCCAGCAGCCCAATATCCCTAGGGACGGGGATAGGAGAGCAGTTCTTA. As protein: CASSPISLGTGIGEQFL.

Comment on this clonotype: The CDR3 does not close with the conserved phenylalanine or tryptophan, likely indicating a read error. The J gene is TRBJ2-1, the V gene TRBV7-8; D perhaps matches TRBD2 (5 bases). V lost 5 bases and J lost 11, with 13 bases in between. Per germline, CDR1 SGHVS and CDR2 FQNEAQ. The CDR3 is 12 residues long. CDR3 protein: CASSTRVYKQFL. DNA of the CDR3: TGTGCCAGCAGCACTAGGGTCTATAAGCAGTTCTTA.

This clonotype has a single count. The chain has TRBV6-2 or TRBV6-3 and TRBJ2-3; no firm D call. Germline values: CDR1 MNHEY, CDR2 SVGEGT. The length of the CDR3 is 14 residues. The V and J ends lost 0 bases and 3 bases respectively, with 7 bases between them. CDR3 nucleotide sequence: TGTGCCAGCAGTTACTCGACCAATACAGATACGCAGTATTTT. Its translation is CASSYSTNTDTQYF.

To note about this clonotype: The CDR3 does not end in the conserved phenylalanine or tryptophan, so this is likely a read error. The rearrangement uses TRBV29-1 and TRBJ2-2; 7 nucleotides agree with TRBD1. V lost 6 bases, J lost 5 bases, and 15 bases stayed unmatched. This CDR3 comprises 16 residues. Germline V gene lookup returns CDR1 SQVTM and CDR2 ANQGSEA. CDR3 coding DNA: TGCAGCGTCCCTAGAAGGGGGCGTCAGGGGACCGGGGAGCTGTTTTCT. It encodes CSVPRRGRQGTGELFS.

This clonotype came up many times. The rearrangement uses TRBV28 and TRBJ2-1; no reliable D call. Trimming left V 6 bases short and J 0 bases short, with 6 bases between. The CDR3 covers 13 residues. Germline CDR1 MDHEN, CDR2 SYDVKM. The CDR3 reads CASSRSSYNEQFF. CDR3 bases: TGTGCCAGCAGCCGGAGCTCCTACAATGAGCAGTTCTTC.

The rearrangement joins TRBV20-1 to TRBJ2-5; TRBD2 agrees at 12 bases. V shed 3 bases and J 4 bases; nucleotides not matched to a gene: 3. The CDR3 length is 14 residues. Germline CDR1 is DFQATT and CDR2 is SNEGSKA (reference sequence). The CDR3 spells CSARLAGGGETQYF. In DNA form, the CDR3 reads TGCAGTGCTAGGCTAGCGGGAGGGGGAGAGACCCAGTACTTC.

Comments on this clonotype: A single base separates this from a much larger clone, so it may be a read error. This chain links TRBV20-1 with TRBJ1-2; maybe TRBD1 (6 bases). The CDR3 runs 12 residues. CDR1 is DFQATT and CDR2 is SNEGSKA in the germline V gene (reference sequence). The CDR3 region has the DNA TGCCGTGCCAGGGCAGGGGACTATGGCTACACCTTC. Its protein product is CRARAGDYGYTF.

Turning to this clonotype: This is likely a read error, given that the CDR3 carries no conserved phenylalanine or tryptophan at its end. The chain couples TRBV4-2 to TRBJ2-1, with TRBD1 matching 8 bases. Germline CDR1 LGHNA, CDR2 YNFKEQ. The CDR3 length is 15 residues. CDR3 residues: CACSQDSSRGREQFL. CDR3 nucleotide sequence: TGTGCCTGCAGCCAAGACTCGTCCAGGGGGCGCGAGCAGTTCTTG.

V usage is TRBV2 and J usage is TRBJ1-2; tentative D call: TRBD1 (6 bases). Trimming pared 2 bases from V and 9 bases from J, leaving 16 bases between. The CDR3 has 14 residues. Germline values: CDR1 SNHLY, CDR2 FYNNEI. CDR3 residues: CASSEPTGKGSYTF. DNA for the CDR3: TGTGCCAGCAGTGAACCTACAGGGAAGGGGAGCTACACCTTC.

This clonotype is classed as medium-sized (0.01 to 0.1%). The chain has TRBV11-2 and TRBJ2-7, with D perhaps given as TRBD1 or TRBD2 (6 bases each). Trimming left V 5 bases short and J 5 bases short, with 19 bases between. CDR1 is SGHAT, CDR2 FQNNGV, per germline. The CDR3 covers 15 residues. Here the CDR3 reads CASSPSVWGADEQYV. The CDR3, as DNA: TGTGCCAGCAGCCCCTCAGTTTGGGGGGCAGACGAGCAGTACGTC.

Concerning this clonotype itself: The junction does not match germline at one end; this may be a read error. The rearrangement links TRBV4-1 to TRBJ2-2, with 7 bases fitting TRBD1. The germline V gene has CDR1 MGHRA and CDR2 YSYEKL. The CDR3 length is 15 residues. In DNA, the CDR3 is TGCGCCAGCAGCCAATACGACAGAAACACAGGGGACCTGTTTTTT. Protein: CASSQYDRNTGDLFF.

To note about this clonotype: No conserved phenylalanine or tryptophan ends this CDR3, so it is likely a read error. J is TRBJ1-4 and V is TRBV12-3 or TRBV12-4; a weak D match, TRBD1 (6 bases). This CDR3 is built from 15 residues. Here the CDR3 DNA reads TGCGCCAGCAGACTGGGTCGGACAGACTATGAAAAACTGTTTTAT. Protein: CASRLGRTDYEKLFY.

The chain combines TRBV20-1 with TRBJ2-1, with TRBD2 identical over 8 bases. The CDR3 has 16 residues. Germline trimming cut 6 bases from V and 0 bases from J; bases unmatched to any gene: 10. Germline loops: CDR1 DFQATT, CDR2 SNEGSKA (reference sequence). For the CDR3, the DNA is TGCAGTGCGATAAGTCGTAGCGGGGTCTCCTACAATGAGCAGTTCTTC. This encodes CSAISRSGVSYNEQFF.

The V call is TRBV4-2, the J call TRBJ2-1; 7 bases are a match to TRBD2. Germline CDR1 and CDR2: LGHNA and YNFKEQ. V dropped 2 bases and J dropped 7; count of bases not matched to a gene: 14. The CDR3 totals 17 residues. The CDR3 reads CASSQYTGTNGKNEQFF. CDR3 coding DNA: TGTGCCAGCAGCCAATATACGGGGACTAACGGGAAGAATGAGCAGTTCTTC.

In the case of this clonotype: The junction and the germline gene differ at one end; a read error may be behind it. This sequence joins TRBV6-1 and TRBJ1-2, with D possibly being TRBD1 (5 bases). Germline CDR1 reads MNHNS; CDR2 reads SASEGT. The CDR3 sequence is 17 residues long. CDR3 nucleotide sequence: TGTGACAGCAATGTTGACCTTTTCAGGACAAGTTCTACGACCTACACCTTC. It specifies CDSNVDLFRTSSTTYTF.

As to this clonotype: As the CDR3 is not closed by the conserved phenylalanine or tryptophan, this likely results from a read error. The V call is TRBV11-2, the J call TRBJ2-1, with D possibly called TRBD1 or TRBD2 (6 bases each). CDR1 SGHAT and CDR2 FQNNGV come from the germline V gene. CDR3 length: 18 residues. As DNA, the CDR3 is TGTGCCAGCAGCTTAGGAGTAGGGGGAGGCTACTACTACAATGAACAGTTCCTC. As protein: CASSLGVGGGYYYNEQFL.

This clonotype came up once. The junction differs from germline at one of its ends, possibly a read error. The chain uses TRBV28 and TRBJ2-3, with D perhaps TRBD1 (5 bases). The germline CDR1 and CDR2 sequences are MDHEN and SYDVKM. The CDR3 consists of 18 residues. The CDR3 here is CVSSFMWQGAGSTDTQYF. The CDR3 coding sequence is TGTGTCAGCAGTTTTATGTGGCAAGGGGCAGGGAGCACAGATACGCAGTATTTT.

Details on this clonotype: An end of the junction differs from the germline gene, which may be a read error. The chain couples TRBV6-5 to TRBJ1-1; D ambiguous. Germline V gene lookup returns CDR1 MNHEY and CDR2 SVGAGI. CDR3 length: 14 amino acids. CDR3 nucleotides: TGTGTCAGCAGCCCCAATTGGGTTGACACTGAAGCTTTCTTT. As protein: CVSSPNWVDTEAFF.